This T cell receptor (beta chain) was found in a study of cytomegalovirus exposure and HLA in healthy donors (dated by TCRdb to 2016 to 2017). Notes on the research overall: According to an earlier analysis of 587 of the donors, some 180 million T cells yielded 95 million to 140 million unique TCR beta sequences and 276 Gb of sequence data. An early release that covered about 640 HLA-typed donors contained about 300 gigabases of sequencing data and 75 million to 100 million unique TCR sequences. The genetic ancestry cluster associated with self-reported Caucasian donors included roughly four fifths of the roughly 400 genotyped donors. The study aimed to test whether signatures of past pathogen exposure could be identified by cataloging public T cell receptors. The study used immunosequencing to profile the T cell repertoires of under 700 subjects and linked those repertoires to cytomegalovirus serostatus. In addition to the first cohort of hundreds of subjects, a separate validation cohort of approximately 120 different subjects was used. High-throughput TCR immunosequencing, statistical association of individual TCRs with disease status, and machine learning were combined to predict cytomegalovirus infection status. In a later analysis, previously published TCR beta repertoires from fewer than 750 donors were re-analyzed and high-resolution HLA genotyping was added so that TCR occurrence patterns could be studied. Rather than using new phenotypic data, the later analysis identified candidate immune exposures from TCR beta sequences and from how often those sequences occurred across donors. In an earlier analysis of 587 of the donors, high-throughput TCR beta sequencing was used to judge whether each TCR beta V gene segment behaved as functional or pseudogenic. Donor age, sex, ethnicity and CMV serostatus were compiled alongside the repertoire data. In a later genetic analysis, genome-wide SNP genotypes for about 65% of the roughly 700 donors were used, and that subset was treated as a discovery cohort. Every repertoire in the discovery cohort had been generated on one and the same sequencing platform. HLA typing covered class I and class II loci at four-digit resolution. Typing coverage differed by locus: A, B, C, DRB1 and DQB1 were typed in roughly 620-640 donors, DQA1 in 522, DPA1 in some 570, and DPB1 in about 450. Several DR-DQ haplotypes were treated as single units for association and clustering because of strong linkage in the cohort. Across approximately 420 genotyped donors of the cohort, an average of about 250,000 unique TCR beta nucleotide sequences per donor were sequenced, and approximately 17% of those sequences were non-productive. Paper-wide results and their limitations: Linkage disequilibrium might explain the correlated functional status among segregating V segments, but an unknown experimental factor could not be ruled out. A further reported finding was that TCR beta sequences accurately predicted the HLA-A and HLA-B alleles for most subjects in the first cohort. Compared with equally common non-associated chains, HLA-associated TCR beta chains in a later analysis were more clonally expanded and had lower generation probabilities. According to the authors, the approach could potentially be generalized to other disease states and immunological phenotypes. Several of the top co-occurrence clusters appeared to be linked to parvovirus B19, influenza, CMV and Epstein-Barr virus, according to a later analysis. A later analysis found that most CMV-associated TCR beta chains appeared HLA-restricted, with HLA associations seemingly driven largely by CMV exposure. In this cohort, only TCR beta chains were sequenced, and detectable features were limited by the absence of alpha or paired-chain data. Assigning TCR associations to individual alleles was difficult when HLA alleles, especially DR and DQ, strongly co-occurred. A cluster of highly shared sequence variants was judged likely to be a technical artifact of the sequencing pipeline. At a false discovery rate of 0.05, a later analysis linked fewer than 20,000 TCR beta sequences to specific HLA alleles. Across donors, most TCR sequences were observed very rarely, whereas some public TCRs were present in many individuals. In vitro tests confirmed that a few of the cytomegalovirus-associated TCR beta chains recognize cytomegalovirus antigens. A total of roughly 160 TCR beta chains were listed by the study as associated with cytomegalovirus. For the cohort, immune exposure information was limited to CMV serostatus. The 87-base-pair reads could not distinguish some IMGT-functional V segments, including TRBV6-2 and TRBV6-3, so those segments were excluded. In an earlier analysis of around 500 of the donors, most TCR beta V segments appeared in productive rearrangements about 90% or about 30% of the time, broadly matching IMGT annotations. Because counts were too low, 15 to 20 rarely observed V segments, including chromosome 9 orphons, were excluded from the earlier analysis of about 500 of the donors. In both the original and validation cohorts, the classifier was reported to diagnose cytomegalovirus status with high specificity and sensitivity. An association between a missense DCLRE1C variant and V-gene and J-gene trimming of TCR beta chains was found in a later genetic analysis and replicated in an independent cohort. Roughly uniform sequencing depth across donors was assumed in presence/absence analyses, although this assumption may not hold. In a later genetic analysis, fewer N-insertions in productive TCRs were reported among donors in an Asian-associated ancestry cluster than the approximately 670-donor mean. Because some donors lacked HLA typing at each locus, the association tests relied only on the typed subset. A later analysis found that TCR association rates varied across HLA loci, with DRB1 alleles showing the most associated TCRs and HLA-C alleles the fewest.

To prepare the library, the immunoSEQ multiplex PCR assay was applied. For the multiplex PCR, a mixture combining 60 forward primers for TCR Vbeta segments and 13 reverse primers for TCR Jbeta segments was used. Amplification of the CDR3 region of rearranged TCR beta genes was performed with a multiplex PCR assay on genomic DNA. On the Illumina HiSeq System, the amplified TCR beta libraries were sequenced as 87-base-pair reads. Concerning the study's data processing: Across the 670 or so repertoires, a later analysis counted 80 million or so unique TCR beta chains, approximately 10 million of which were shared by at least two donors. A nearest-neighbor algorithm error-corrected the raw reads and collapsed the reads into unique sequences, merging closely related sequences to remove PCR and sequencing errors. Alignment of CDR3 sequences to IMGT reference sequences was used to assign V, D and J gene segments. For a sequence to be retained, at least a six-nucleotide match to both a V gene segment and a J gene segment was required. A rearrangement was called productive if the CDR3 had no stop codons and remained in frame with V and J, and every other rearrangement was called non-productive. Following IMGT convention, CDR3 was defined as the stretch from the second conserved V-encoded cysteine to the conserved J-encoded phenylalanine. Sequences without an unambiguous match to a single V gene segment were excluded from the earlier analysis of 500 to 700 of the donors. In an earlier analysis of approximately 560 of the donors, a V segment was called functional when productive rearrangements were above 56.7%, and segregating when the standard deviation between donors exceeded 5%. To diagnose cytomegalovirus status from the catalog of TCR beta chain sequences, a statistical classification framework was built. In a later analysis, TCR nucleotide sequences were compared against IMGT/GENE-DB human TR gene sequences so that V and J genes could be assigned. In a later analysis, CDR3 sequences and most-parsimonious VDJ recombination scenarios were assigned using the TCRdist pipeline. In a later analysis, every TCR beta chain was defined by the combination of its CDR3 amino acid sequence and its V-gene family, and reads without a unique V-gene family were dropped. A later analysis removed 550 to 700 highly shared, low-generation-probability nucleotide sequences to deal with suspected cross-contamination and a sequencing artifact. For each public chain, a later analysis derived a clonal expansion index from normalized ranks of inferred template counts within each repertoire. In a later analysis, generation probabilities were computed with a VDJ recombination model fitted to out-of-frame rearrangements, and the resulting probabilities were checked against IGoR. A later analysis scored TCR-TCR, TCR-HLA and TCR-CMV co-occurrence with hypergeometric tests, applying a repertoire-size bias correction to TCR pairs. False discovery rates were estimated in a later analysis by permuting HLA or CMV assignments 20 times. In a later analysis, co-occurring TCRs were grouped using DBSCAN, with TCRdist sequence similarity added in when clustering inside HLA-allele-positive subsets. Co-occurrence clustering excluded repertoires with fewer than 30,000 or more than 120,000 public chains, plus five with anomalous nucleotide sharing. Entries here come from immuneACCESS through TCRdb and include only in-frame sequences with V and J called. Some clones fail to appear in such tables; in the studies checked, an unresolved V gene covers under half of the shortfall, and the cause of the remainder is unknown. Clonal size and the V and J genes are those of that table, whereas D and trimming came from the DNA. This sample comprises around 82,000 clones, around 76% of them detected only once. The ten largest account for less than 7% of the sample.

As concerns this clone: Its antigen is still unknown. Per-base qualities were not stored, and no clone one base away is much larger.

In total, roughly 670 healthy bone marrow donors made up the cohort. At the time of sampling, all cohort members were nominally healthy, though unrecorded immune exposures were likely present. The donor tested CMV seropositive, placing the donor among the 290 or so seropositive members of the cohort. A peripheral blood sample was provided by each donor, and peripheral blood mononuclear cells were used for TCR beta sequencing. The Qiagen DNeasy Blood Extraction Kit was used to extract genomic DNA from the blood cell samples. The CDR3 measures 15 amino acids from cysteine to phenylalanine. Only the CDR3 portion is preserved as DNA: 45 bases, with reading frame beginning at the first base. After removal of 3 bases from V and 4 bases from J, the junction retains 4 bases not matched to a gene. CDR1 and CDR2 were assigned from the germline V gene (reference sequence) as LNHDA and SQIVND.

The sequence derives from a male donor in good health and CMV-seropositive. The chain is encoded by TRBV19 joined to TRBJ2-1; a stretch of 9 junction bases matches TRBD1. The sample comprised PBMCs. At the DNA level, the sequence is TGTGCCAGTAGTATCCGAGGACAGGGGTACAATGAGCAGTTCTTC. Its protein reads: CASSIRGQGYNEQFF.